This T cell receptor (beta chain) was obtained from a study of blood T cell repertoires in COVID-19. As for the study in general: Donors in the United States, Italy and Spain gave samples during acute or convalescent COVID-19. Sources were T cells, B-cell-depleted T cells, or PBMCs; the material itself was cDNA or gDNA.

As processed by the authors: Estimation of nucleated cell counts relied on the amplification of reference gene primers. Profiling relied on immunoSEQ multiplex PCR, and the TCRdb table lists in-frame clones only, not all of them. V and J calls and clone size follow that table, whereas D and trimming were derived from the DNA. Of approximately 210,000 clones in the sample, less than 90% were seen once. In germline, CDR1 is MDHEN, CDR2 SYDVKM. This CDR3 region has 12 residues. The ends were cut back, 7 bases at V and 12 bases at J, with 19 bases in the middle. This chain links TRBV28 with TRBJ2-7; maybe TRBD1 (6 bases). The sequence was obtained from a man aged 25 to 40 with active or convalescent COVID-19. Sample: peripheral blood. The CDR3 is CASKTGLPVWYF. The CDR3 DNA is TGTGCCAGCAAAACAGGGCTCCCCGTATGGTACTTC.